Each of the 5 T cell receptor beta chains below was sequenced from the same sample in a study of T-cell memory formation after mild COVID-19. One entry per CDR3 protein, called by TCRdb with MiXCR from the 5' RACE reads. Among around 340,000 distinct CDR3 sequences listed, over 20% were seen once. The source material was PBMCs or a T cell subset sorted from them (not recorded which). The receptors were sampled from an adult woman who had mild COVID-19 (a few samples of this study predate the infection). Cell type and time point are not known.

J is TRBJ1-2 and V is TRBV13; TRBD1 is a possible D gene (5 bases). The V gene lost 5 bases and the J gene lost 0 bases, with 19 bases spanning the gap. Germline V gene sequence: CDR1 PRHDT, CDR2 FYEKMQ (reference sequence). The CDR3 spans 17 residues. The CDR3 reads CASSHRGFGVTNYGYTF. CDR3 nucleotides: TGTGCCAGCAGCCATCGGGGGTTCGGGGTTACTAACTATGGCTACACCTTC. The whole variable domain, filled in from reference TRBV13 and TRBJ1-2, reads AAGVIQSPRHLIKEKRETATLKCYPIPRHDTVYWYQQGPGQDPQFLISFYEKMQSDKGSIPDRFSAQQFSDYHSELNMSSLELGDSALYFCASSHRGFGVTNYGYTFGSGTRLTVV.

The chain carries TRBV12-5 and TRBJ2-7; D unclear. Germline values: CDR1 LGHNT, CDR2 FRNRAP. The CDR3 loop spans 15 amino acids. The V end lost 3 bases, the J end lost 0 bases, and 12 bases lay between the germline ends. This CDR3 reads CASGFAGPPSYEQYF. The CDR3 coding sequence is TGTGCTAGTGGTTTCGCCGGGCCCCCCTCCTACGAGCAGTACTTC.

This clonotype was picked up a small number of times. This chain connects TRBV9 to TRBJ2-3; D tentatively fits TRBD1 or TRBD2 (5 bases each). In germline, CDR1 is SGDLS, CDR2 YYNGEE. Trimming took off 2 bases at V and 1 base at J, with 11 bases between the two ends. The CDR3 runs to 15 residues. CDR3 sequence (DNA): TGTGCCAGCAGCGTCATACAGGAGGGCACAGATACGCAGTATTTT. This sequence encodes CASSVIQEGTDTQYF.

This chain joins TRBV3-1 and TRBJ2-3; D perhaps matches TRBD2 (6 bases). V was clipped by 3 bases and J by 7 bases, with 20 bases between them. The CDR3 is 16 amino acids. CDR1 and CDR2 (germline): LGHDT, YNNKEL (reference sequence). In DNA, the CDR3 is TGTGCCAGCAGCCAGTCTAGCGCCCAGTTACTGAATACGCAGTATTTT. Encoded protein: CASSQSSAQLLNTQYF.

Here the CDR3 reads CASSHILGEGLGYTF. CDR3 coding DNA: TGTGCCAGCAGCCACATCTTGGGTGAGGGACTCGGCTACACCTTC. This chain links TRBV7-8 with TRBJ1-2; possible D gene TRBD1, 5 bases. This CDR3 comprises 15 residues. V was pared by 5 bases and J by 8 bases, with 21 bases between. Germline V gene data show CDR1 as SGHVS and CDR2 as FQNEAQ.